A selection of T cell receptor beta chains follows, all from one sample in a study of Graves' ophthalmopathy and Graves' hyperthyroidism. MiXCR was run by TCRdb on the multiplex PCR reads, yielding one entry per CDR3 protein. The sample has about 740,000 distinct CDR3 sequences, approximately 40% seen once. Input material: peripheral blood. Receptor source: an adult man with Graves' ophthalmopathy. Both conserved end residues are part of each CDR3. A D gene is named only where the DNA matches it firmly. Clone size is stated in some rows and not others, as once, few, many or a class when expanded.

CDR3 | DNA | size | D | J | V
CSVPGKIGQPQHF | TGCAGTGTGCCTGGAAAAATCGGTCAGCCCCAGCATTTT | few | NA | TRBJ1-5 | TRBV20-1
CASSLAGNRGTYEQYF | TGTGCCAGCAGCTTAGCGGGTAATCGGGGAACCTACGAGCAGTACTTC | many | NA | TRBJ2-7 | TRBV7-2
CGVGQVTWEGYTF | TGCGGCGTCGGACAGGTTACTTGGGAAGGCTACACCTTC | NA | TRBD1 | TRBJ1-2 | TRBV29-1
CASSRTSGGAYEQYF | TGTGCCAGCAGTCGGACTAGCGGGGGGGCCTACGAGCAGTACTTC | NA | TRBD2 | TRBJ2-7 | TRBV2
CATSVGRGRGPGGYTF | TGTGCCACCAGCGTCGGGAGGGGCAGGGGGCCTGGTGGCTACACCTTC | NA | TRBD1 | TRBJ1-2 | TRBV15
CASSPTSGRDGEQYF | TGTGCCAGCAGTCCGACTAGCGGGAGAGATGGGGAGCAGTACTTC | NA | TRBD2 | TRBJ2-7 | TRBV28
CASSLARARAGELFF | TGTGCCAGCAGCTTAGCCAGGGCGCGGGCCGGGGAGCTGTTTTTT | few | NA | TRBJ2-2 | TRBV7-2
CAAGGRPGYGYTF | TGTGCCGCAGGGGGCAGGCCAGGGTATGGCTACACCTTC | few | TRBD1 | TRBJ1-2 | TRBV10-3
CASSFQGNGNTIYF | TGTGCCAGCAGTTTTCAGGGTAACGGAAACACCATATATTTT | NA | NA | TRBJ1-3 | TRBV12-3/TRBV12-4
CASRRTGGNYGYTF | TGTGCCAGCAGAAGGACAGGCGGCAACTATGGCTACACCTTC | many | TRBD1 | TRBJ1-2 | TRBV12-3/TRBV12-4
CASSAGPGQGAREQYF | TGTGCCAGCAGCGCGGGTCCGGGACAGGGGGCGAGGGAGCAGTACTTC | NA | TRBD1 | TRBJ2-7 | TRBV7-9
CASRPSIGIQETQYF | TGTGCCAGCAGACCAAGCATCGGGATACAAGAGACCCAGTACTTC | NA | NA | TRBJ2-5 | TRBV10-3
CASSLMTGASAFF | TGTGCCAGCAGCTTAATGACAGGGGCCTCGGCTTTCTTT | NA | TRBD1 | TRBJ1-1 | TRBV5-1
CSVGQGAWGYTF | TGCAGCGTTGGGCAGGGGGCGTGGGGCTACACCTTC | NA | TRBD1 | TRBJ1-2 | TRBV29-1
CAGETGNTGELFF | TGTGCCGGCGAGACAGGGAACACCGGGGAGCTGTTTTTT | NA | NA | TRBJ2-2 | TRBV25-1
CASSQSGFFYEQYF | TGTGCCAGCAGCCAGAGTGGATTTTTCTACGAGCAGTACTTC | NA | NA | TRBJ2-7 | TRBV14
CASSVRSGTGAHGELFF | TGTGCCAGCAGCGTACGCTCCGGGACAGGGGCCCACGGGGAGCTGTTTTTT | NA | TRBD1 | TRBJ2-2 | TRBV14
CASSIGTAMNTEAFF | TGTGCCAGTAGTATAGGGACAGCCATGAACACTGAAGCTTTCTTT | NA | NA | TRBJ1-1 | TRBV19
CASRERGKQETQYF | TGTGCCAGCAGGGAGCGAGGGAAACAAGAGACCCAGTACTTC | few | NA | TRBJ2-5 | TRBV12-3/TRBV12-4
CASSYTRDRVSEQYF | TGTGCCAGCAGTTACACCCGGGACAGGGTATCCGAGCAGTACTTC | NA | TRBD1 | TRBJ2-7 | TRBV6-5
CASSSRKRQGGQHF | TGTGCCAGCAGCTCCCGAAAACGACAGGGAGGGCAGCATTTT | NA | TRBD1 | TRBJ1-5 | TRBV7-2
CASSQGGDILRPGANVLTF | TGTGCCAGCAGCCAAGGGGGGGACATCCTTCGGCCTGGGGCCAACGTCCTGACTTTC | once | NA | TRBJ2-6 | TRBV7-9
CASRSSEYYEQYF | TGTGCCAGCAGATCAAGCGAGTACTACGAGCAGTACTTC | NA | NA | TRBJ2-7 | TRBV7-2
CASNPADF | TGTGCCAGCAATCCGGCGGATTTT | NA | NA | TRBJ2-3 | TRBV7-9
CASSTPANYGYTF | TGTGCCAGCAGCACACCTGCTAACTATGGCTACACCTTC | few | NA | TRBJ1-2 | TRBV10-3
CASSEGQANTIYF | TGTGCCAGCAGTGAAGGTCAGGCAAACACCATATATTTT | NA | NA | TRBJ1-3 | TRBV2
CSVVGQESSYEQYF | TGCAGCGTTGTGGGACAGGAGTCTTCCTACGAGCAGTACTTC | few | TRBD1 | TRBJ2-7 | TRBV29-1
CASTYGLNYGYTF | TGTGCCAGCACCTACGGCCTTAACTATGGCTACACCTTC | NA | NA | TRBJ1-2 | TRBV2
CASSFSLGASSYNSPLHF | TGTGCCAGCAGCTTCTCGCTCGGGGCGAGCTCCTATAATTCACCCCTCCACTTT | few | NA | TRBJ1-6 | TRBV5-5
CASSQEREGSGELFF | TGTGCCAGCAGCCAAGAACGGGAAGGCTCCGGGGAGCTGTTTTTT | few | NA | TRBJ2-2 | TRBV7-9
CASSLSTGSSRETQYF | TGTGCCAGCAGCTTATCTACGGGATCCAGCCGGGAGACCCAGTACTTC | many | NA | TRBJ2-5 | TRBV7-9
CASSSGPYEGQPQHF | TGTGCCAGCAGCTCGGGCCCCTACGAGGGTCAGCCCCAGCATTTT | many | NA | TRBJ1-5 | TRBV7-9
CASSVYRGIPETQYF | TGTGCCAGCAGTGTTTACAGGGGCATACCAGAGACCCAGTACTTC | NA | TRBD1 | TRBJ2-5 | TRBV2
CAISDGRNTEAFF | TGTGCCATCAGTGACGGCAGGAACACTGAAGCTTTCTTT | NA | NA | TRBJ1-1 | TRBV10-3
CASSIVAREKLFF | TGTGCCAGTAGTATTGTGGCGCGGGAAAAACTGTTTTTT | many | NA | TRBJ1-4 | TRBV19
CAWNPGGTEWQYF | TGTGCCTGGAACCCTGGGGGGACGGAGTGGCAGTACTTC | NA | NA | TRBJ2-5 | TRBV30
CASSFIGAGHGYTF | TGTGCCAGCAGTTTTATCGGGGCCGGGCATGGCTACACCTTC | few | NA | TRBJ1-2 | TRBV12-3/TRBV12-4
CSASAGTSGNTIYF | TGCAGTGCAAGCGCAGGGACCTCTGGAAACACCATATATTTT | NA | NA | TRBJ1-3 | TRBV20-1
CSVDRRTGEETQYF | TGCAGCGTAGATCGACGGACCGGGGAAGAGACCCAGTACTTC | NA | NA | TRBJ2-5 | TRBV29-1
CASSGAVLSQETQYF | TGTGCCAGCAGTGGGGCGGTCCTATCCCAAGAGACCCAGTACTTC | NA | NA | TRBJ2-5 | TRBV10-3
CARRTGVVDEQYF | TGTGCCAGGCGGACAGGGGTCGTGGACGAGCAGTACTTC | many | TRBD1 | TRBJ2-7 | TRBV25-1
CASVNAGLEETQYF | TGTGCCAGCGTTAACGCAGGGTTGGAGGAGACCCAGTACTTC | many | NA | TRBJ2-5 | TRBV6-5
CASRSTGGREKLFF | TGTGCCAGCAGATCGACAGGGGGGAGGGAAAAACTGTTTTTT | NA | TRBD1 | TRBJ1-4 | TRBV12-3/TRBV12-4
CASSLGTWNEKLFF | TGTGCCAGCAGCTTAGGGACGTGGAATGAAAAACTGTTTTTT | many | NA | TRBJ1-4 | TRBV7-2